The rows below give T cell receptor beta chains drawn from one sample of a study of CD8 T cells in Susac syndrome. TCRdb re-analysed the immunoSEQ multiplex PCR reads in MiXCR, keeping a single row per CDR3 protein. The sample has approximately 280,000 distinct CDR3 sequences; 70% to 90% are singletons. Sequencing input: CD8+ T cells from PBMCs. The receptors originated from a human donor with multiple sclerosis. Both conserved end residues are part of each CDR3. The order of the fields is D gene, J gene, V gene, clone size, CDR3 DNA, CDR3 protein. A D gene is named only where the DNA matches it firmly. Only part of the rows carry a size: once, few, many, or a class if the clone is expanded.

. TRBJ2-1 TRBV10-2 . TGCGCCAGCAGGCCCCCTTGGGGGGACAATGAGCAGTTCTTC CASRPPWGDNEQFF
. TRBJ1-5 TRBV12-3/TRBV12-4 . TGTGCCAGCAGTTTAGTCTTCCGTCAGCCCCAGCATTTT CASSLVFRQPQHF
. TRBJ2-3 TRBV20-1 . TGCAGTGCTAGGCCCCGGAGACAGAGGGCAGATACGCAGTATTTT CSARPRRQRADTQYF
TRBD2 TRBJ2-2 TRBV4-1 . TGCGCCAGCAGCCAAGGAGGGAGGGCCGGCGGGGAGCTGTTTTTT CASSQGGRAGGELFF
TRBD2 TRBJ2-7 TRBV12-3/TRBV12-4 . TGTGCCAGCAGTTCACAACTAGCGGGAGCCAACGAGCAGTACTTC CASSSQLAGANEQYF
. TRBJ2-7 TRBV19 . TGTGCCAGTAGTATAGGTCTGCACCGTTACGAGCAGTACTTC CASSIGLHRYEQYF
TRBD1 TRBJ1-2 TRBV27 once TGTGCCAACAGTTCCCGGGACAGGGGCTATAGGTGGAGCACCTTC CANSSRDRGYRWSTF
. TRBJ2-7 TRBV6-6 few TGTGCCAGCAGTTATAACAACCTTGGGGAGCAGTACTTC CASSYNNLGEQYF
. TRBJ2-7 TRBV27 once TGTGCCAGCACCCAAGCCGGGACGCGTGAGCAGTACTTC CASTQAGTREQYF
. TRBJ1-4 TRBV7-9 . TGTGCCAGCAGCTTCCGGCTAGCGGGTGAAAAACTGTTTTTT CASSFRLAGEKLFF
TRBD2 TRBJ2-7 TRBV4-3 few TGCGCCAGCAGCCCCGGGTTAGGGGAGGGTTACGAGCAGTACTTC CASSPGLGEGYEQYF
TRBD1 TRBJ1-1 TRBV5-1 . TGCGCCAGCAAGGGGCAGGGGGTGACTGAAGCTTTCTTT CASKGQGVTEAFF
. TRBJ1-5 TRBV28 . TGTGCCAGCAGCCATGGGACTCCCTATAGCAATCAGCCCCAGCATTTT CASSHGTPYSNQPQHF
TRBD2 TRBJ2-1 TRBV9 . TGTGCCAGCAGCGAGACTAGCGGCGGGGGTGCGCAGTTCTTC CASSETSGGGAQFF
. TRBJ1-1 TRBV6-5 few TGTGCCAGCAGTTACACTGAGTGGACTGAAGCTTTCTTT CASSYTEWTEAFF
. TRBJ2-1 TRBV9 . TGTGCCAGCAGCGTATCCGGGACGATGCAGTTCTTC CASSVSGTMQFF
. TRBJ2-7 TRBV4-1 once TGCGCCAGCAGCCGACACGGGAGTAGCGGCGAGCAGTACTTC CASSRHGSSGEQYF
TRBD2 TRBJ2-7 TRBV28 . TGTGCCAGCAGTTTAGTGTCCGCGGGAGCCTACGAGCGGTACTTC CASSLVSAGAYERYF
. TRBJ2-7 TRBV2 . TGTGCCAGCTTAGCGATCACCTACGAGCAGTACTTC CASLAITYEQYF
. TRBJ2-7 TRBV4-1 . TGCGCCAGCAGCCAGAGGGACGTTTTCGGGAAGACCTACGAGCAGTACTTC CASSQRDVFGKTYEQYF
TRBD2 TRBJ2-1 TRBV30 . TGTGCCTGGATTCGGACTAGCGGGAGGGCCGCAGTTTCTGGTGAGCAGTTCTTC CAWIRTSGRAAVSGEQFF
TRBD1 TRBJ1-2 TRBV7-9 . TGTGCCAGCAGCTTAGTGTCGCAGGGGGAATATGGCTACACCTTC CASSLVSQGEYGYTF
TRBD2 TRBJ2-3 TRBV12-3/TRBV12-4 once TGTGCCAGCAGCCCGACTAGCGCTACCCTCACAGATACGCAGTATTTT CASSPTSATLTDTQYF
TRBD1 TRBJ2-5 TRBV28 . TGTGCCAGCACGTGGACAGGACTCCAAGAGACCCAGTACTTC CASTWTGLQETQYF
TRBD1 TRBJ2-7 TRBV7-9 . TGTGCCAGCAGCCCCCGGACAGGGTCCAGCGAGCAGTACTTC CASSPRTGSSEQYF
TRBD1 TRBJ2-1 TRBV27 . TGTGCCAGCGGTCTGGACAGGGGCAGTGAGCAGTTCTTC CASGLDRGSEQFF
TRBD2 TRBJ2-1 TRBV29-1 . TGCAGCGTTGTCGGGGGGAGCTACAATGAGCAGTTCTTC CSVVGGSYNEQFF
. TRBJ1-4 TRBV7-8 . TGTGCCAGCAGCTTAGTAGGGGGGTTAGATGAAAAACTGTTTTTT CASSLVGGLDEKLFF
. TRBJ2-7 TRBV12-3/TRBV12-4 few TGTGCCAGCACCACGCCGGGTCGGGAGCAGTACTTC CASTTPGREQYF
TRBD1 TRBJ2-6 TRBV7-8 . TGTGCCAGCAGCAAACGGTTCAGGGGGTTAGAGGCTGGGGCCAACGTCCTGACTTTC CASSKRFRGLEAGANVLTF
TRBD1 TRBJ1-2 TRBV23-1 . TGCGCCAGCAGTCCCTCCGGGACAGATGGCTACACCTTC CASSPSGTDGYTF
TRBD2 TRBJ2-2 TRBV27 once TGTGCCAGCAGCATAGCGGGAGTTCCCGGGGAGCTGTTTTTT CASSIAGVPGELFF
. TRBJ2-2 TRBV30 . TGTGCCTGGAGTCGTAGAGAGGACGGGGAGCTGTTTTTT CAWSRREDGELFF
. TRBJ2-6 TRBV30 . TGTGCCTGGAGTGGGTACGTCCTGACTTTC CAWSGYVLTF
TRBD2 TRBJ2-1 TRBV6-5 . TGTGCCAGCAGTTACCAACTAGCGGGAGTCGGTGAGCAGTTCTTC CASSYQLAGVGEQFF
TRBD2 TRBJ2-1 TRBV2 . TGTGCCAGCATGGGGGGGAGGAATCCCAATGAGCAGTTCTTC CASMGGRNPNEQFF
. TRBJ1-2 TRBV20-1 once TGCAGTGCTAGATGGGGGGTCTATGGCTACACCTTC CSARWGVYGYTF
. TRBJ2-1 TRBV12-3/TRBV12-4 . TGTGCCAGCAGTTTAGGGGGCTTGAGCTCCTACAATGAGCAGTTCTTC CASSLGGLSSYNEQFF
. TRBJ1-1 TRBV6-1 few TGTGCCAGCATCACACCTCGTTATATGAACACTGAAGCTTTCTTT CASITPRYMNTEAFF
TRBD2 TRBJ2-3 TRBV28 . TGTGCCAGCAGTTTTCCTGGACTAGCGGGCGTCACAGATACGCAGTATTTT CASSFPGLAGVTDTQYF
. TRBJ2-1 TRBV29-1 . TGCAGCGTTGGAGACTACAACAATGAGCAGTTCTTC CSVGDYNNEQFF
TRBD2 TRBJ2-1 TRBV2 . TGTGCCAGCAGTCTACTAGCGGGAGAGATGAATGAGCAGTTCTTC CASSLLAGEMNEQFF
. TRBJ2-4 TRBV14 . TGTGCCAGCAGCGGTGGGGCAGGGGACATTCAGTACTTC CASSGGAGDIQYF
TRBD1 TRBJ2-5 TRBV4-1 . TGCGCCAGCAGCCAGGACAGGGAGGAAGAGACCCAGTACTTC CASSQDREEETQYF
TRBD2 TRBJ2-7 TRBV20-1 . TGCAGTGCTAGAGAAAAGGGACTAGTCGGAGGAGACGAGCAGTACTTC CSAREKGLVGGDEQYF
TRBD2 TRBJ2-2 TRBV27 few TGTGCCAGCAGTTTGGGGGGGTTCGGGGAGCTGTTTTTT CASSLGGFGELFF
TRBD2 TRBJ2-7 TRBV19 . TGTGCCAGCCTAGCGGGAGGCGAGCAGTACTTC CASLAGGEQYF
. TRBJ1-5 TRBV6-1 . TGTGCCAGCAGTGAAGCCGGTATTAATCAGCCCCAGCATTTT CASSEAGINQPQHF
TRBD2 TRBJ2-7 TRBV7-4 . TGTGCCAGCAGCCACGGACTAGCGGGAGGCGAGCAGTACTTC CASSHGLAGGEQYF
. TRBJ2-2 TRBV25-1 few TGTGCCAGTGGGGGGGACAGGAACACCGGGGAGCTGTTTTTT CASGGDRNTGELFF
TRBD2 TRBJ2-7 TRBV27 . TGTGCCAGCAGTCCGGGACTAGTTCACGAGCAGTACTTC CASSPGLVHEQYF
TRBD1 TRBJ1-4 TRBV6-6 . TGTGCCAGCTCCCGACAGGGGTTAACTGAAAAACTGTTTTTT CASSRQGLTEKLFF
TRBD1 TRBJ2-2 TRBV6-1 . TGTGCCAGCAGGGACTGGAACTCCGTTACAGGGGGCGGGAACACCGGGGAGCTGTTTTTT CASRDWNSVTGGGNTGELFF
. TRBJ2-7 TRBV9 . TGTGCCAGCAGCCCTGACTCCTCCCCGACCCCCTACGAGCAGTACTTC CASSPDSSPTPYEQYF